This TCR beta chain comes out of a study of OX40 agonist ivuxolimab in advanced cancers. At the level of the study: Ivuxolimab, which is an agonistic anti-OX40 (CD134) antibody, was administered to the patients.

Clones were sequenced by immunoSEQ multiplex PCR, and TCRdb holds only the in-frame ones, with some missing. The repertoire holds fewer than 70,000 clones, with 75% to 85% as singletons. Note on this clone: Its target is unknown.

V lost 0 bases and J lost 6, with 17 bases in between. CDR1 SGHDN and CDR2 FVKESK come from the germline V gene. CDR3 length: 16 residues. Study-level results: Patients who responded partially at 0.1-3.0 mg/kg showed clonal expansion ranking among the lowest. Normalized T-cell clonal expansion was also low in some nonresponders.

V gene TRBV14 combines with J gene TRBJ1-2, with TRBD1 as a possible D gene (5 bases). The clonotype was recovered from an adult with an advanced solid tumor such as melanoma, head and neck, liver or kidney cancer. This material consisted of CD4+ or CD8+ T cells sorted from blood, taken in a trial of the OX40 agonist ivuxolimab. This CDR3 is CASSQDWGGGEDGYTF. CDR3 DNA: TGTGCCAGCAGCCAAGATTGGGGCGGAGGGGAAGATGGCTACACCTTC.